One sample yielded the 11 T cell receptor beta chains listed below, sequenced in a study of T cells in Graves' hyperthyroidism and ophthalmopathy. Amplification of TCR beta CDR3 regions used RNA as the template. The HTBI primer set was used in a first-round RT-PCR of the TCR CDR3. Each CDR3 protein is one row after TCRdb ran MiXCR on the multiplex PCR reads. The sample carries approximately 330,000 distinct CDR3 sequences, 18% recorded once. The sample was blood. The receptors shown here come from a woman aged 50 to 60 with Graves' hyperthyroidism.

The CDR3: CASSPPGTPGWYEQYF. CDR3 bases: TGTGCCAGCAGCCCGCCCGGGACACCCGGATGGTACGAGCAGTACTTC. This chain connects TRBV5-6 to TRBJ2-7, with D possibly TRBD1 on 6 matching bases. Germline loops: CDR1 SGHDT, CDR2 YYEEEE. The V end lost 4 bases, the J end lost 4 bases, and 21 bases lay between the germline ends. This CDR3 region has 16 residues.

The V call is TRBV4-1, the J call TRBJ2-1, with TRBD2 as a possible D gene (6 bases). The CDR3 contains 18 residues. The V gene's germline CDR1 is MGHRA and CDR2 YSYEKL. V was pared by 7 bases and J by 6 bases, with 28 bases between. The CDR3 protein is CASNPGGQLSNGGNEQFF. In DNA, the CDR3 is TGCGCCAGCAACCCAGGAGGGCAGCTATCCAATGGTGGCAATGAGCAGTTCTTC.

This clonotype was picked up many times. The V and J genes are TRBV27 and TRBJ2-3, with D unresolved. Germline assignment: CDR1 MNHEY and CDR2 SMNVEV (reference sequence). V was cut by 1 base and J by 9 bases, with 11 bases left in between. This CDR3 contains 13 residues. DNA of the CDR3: TGTGCCAGCAGTTTATGGCCCGCCGAGACGCAGTATTTT. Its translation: CASSLWPAETQYF.

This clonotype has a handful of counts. The CDR3 DNA sequence: TGCGCCAGCAGCTTTCCCTCCTCTGGGGCCAACGTCCTGACTTTC. Amino acid sequence: CASSFPSSGANVLTF. The chain carries TRBV5-1 and TRBJ2-6, with D uncertain. Germline loops: CDR1 SGHRS, CDR2 YFSETQ. Trimming pared 2 bases from V and 0 bases from J, leaving 6 bases between. This CDR3 contains 15 residues. The entire variable domain, with the rest obtained from reference TRBV5-1 and TRBJ2-6, is as follows: KAGVTQTPRYLIKTRGQQVTLSCSPISGHRSVSWYQQTPGQGLQFLFEYFSETQRNKGNFPGRFSGRQFSNSRSEMNVSTLELGDSALYLCASSFPSSGANVLTFGAGSRLTVL.

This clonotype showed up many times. In DNA, the CDR3 is TGTGCCAGCAGCGGCCCTCCAGGGCGGGAGACCCAGTACTTC. It encodes CASSGPPGRETQYF. The chain uses TRBV5-8 and TRBJ2-5, with D possibly being TRBD1 (5 bases). CDR1 and CDR2 from the germline V gene are SGHTS and YDEGEE. CDR3 length equals 14 residues. V lost 4 bases and J 5 bases, leaving 15 bases between the germline ends.

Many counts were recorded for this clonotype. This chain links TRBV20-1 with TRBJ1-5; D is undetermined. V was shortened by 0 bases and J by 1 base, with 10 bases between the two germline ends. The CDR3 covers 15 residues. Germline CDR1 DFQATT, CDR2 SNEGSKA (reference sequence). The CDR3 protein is CSARDMRESNQPQHF. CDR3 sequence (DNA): TGCAGTGCTAGAGACATGAGGGAGAGCAATCAGCCCCAGCATTTT.

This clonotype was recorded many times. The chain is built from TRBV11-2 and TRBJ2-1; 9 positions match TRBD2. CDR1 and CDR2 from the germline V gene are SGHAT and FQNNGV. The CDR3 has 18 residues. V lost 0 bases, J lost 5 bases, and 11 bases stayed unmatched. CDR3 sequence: CASSLEGAAGGPHNEQFF. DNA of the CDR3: TGTGCCAGCAGCTTAGAAGGGGCTGCGGGAGGGCCCCACAATGAGCAGTTCTTC. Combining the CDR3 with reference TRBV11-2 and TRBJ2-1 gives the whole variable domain EAGVAQSPRYKIIEKRQSVAFWCNPISGHATLYWYQQILGQGPKLLIQFQNNGVVDDSQLPKDRFSAERLKGVDSTLKIQPAKLEDSAVYLCASSLEGAAGGPHNEQFFGPGTRLTVL.

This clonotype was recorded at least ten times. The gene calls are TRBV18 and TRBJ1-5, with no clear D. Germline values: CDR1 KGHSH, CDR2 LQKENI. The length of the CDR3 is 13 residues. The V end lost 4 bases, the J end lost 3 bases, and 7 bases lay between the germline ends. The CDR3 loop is CASSRADNQPQHF. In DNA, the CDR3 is TGTGCCAGCTCACGGGCCGACAATCAGCCCCAGCATTTT.

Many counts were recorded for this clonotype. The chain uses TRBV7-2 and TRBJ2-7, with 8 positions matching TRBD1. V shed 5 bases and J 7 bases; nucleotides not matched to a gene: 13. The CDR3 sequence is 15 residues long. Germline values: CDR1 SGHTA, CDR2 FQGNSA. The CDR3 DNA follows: TGTGCCAGCAGCCTGAACACAGGGGGGATAGGGGAGCAGTACGTC. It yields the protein CASSLNTGGIGEQYV.

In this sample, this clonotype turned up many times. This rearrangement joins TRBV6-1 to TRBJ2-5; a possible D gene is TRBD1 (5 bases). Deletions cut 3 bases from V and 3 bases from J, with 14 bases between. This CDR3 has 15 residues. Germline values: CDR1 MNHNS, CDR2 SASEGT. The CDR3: CASSDWVAGKETQYF. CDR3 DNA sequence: TGTGCCAGCAGTGACTGGGTCGCAGGGAAAGAGACCCAGTACTTC.

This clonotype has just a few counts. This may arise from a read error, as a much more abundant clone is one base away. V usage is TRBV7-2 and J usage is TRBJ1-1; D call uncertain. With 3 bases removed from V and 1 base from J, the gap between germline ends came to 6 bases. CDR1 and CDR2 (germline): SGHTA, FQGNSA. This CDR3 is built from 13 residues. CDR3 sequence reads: CASSFVKNTEAFF. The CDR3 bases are TGTGCCAGCAGCTTTGTCAAGAACACTGAAGCTTTCTTT. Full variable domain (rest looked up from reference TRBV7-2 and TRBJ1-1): GAGVSQSPSNKVTEKGKDVELRCDPISGHTALYWYRQSLGQGLEFLIYFQGNSAPDKSGLPSDRFSAERTGGSVSTLTIQRTQQEDSAVYLCASSFVKNTEAFFGQGTRLTVV.